Given below is one TCR beta chain in context. Its antigen is unidentified. These data are taken from a study of CD8+ T cells in alopecia areata. Sequencing templates came from extracted RNA that was reverse transcribed into cDNA. Clones were read by immunoSEQ multiplex PCR, and TCRdb kept only the in-frame ones, dropping some. The sample has around 150,000 clones; around four fifths are singletons. Treatment specified: oral pan-JAK inhibitor, 5-10 mg twice daily. Germline V gene sequence: CDR1 MNHNS, CDR2 SASEGT. The CDR3 has 12 residues. Trimming took 6 bases from V and 5 from J; bases not matched to a gene: 3. Study results and limitations: Tofacitinib delivered significant drops in scalp clonality and in expanded CD8+ clones among the top 100.

Sequencing was performed on CD8+ T cells sorted from blood, taken at week 4, from a patient treated with tofacitinib. V is TRBV6-1 and J is TRBJ2-7; 8 nucleotides line up with TRBD2. This clonotype was obtained from a human donor with alopecia areata. The CDR3 reads CASSAGGNEQYF. DNA for the CDR3: TGTGCCAGCAGCGCGGGGGGCAACGAGCAGTACTTC.